The rows below give T cell receptor beta chains drawn from one sample of a study of blood T cell repertoires in COVID-19. Assay used: immunoSEQ multiplex PCR; TCRdb lists only in-frame clones, some missing. The sample shows approximately 280,000 clones, 80% to 90% of them seen only once. The sample was peripheral blood. The source is a woman between 65 and 79 years old with acute or convalescent COVID-19. Both conserved end residues are part of each CDR3. The order of the fields is V gene, J gene, D gene, clone size, CDR3 DNA, CDR3 protein. D genes are given only for firm matches. Clone sizes are given selectively: once, few, many, or a class where the clone is expanded.

>TRBV21-1|TRBJ1-5|-|-
TGTGCCAGCAGCAAACGAAGGGGGTACAATCAGCCCCAGCATTTT
CASSKRRGYNQPQHF
>TRBV5-4|TRBJ1-2|TRBD1|-
TGTGCCAGCAGCCGGACAGGGGATAACTATGGCTACACCTTC
CASSRTGDNYGYTF
>TRBV18|TRBJ2-7|TRBD1|-
TGTGCCAGCTCACCAGTCGGGACAGGGGGCTCCTACGAGCAGTACTTC
CASSPVGTGGSYEQYF
>TRBV18|TRBJ2-2|-|-
TGTGCCAGCTCACCAGGACTGGCGAACACCGGGGAGCTGTTTTTT
CASSPGLANTGELFF
>TRBV6-5|TRBJ1-6|TRBD1|-
TGTGCCAGCAACTCCGGACAGGGGCATAATTCACCCCTCCACTTT
CASNSGQGHNSPLHF
>TRBV19|TRBJ1-2|-|-
TGTGCCAGTACTCCAGGGCCCGAACAGAACTATGGCTACACCTTC
CASTPGPEQNYGYTF
>TRBV9|TRBJ1-6|-|-
TGTGCCAGCAGCGTAGACTCCCTGAGCTATAATTCACCCCTCCACTTT
CASSVDSLSYNSPLHF
>TRBV3-1/TRBV3-2|TRBJ1-1|-|-
TGTGCCAGCAGCCAACAAGGAGGAAGTGAAGCTTTCTTT
CASSQQGGSEAFF
>TRBV6-5|TRBJ1-2|TRBD1|-
TGTGCCAGCAGGAAACAGGGGGCCAATGGCTACACCTTC
CASRKQGANGYTF
>TRBV19|TRBJ2-7|TRBD1|-
TGTGCCAGTACCGCGGGACAGGCCTATTCCTACGAGCAGTACTTC
CASTAGQAYSYEQYF
>TRBV3-1/TRBV3-2|TRBJ2-2|-|-
TGTGCCAGCAGCCAGATTCGGTCCGGGGAGCTGTTTTTT
CASSQIRSGELFF
>TRBV3-1/TRBV3-2|TRBJ1-2|-|-
TGTGCCAGCAGCCAGGGTTCCGGGACTCGATATGGCTACACCTTC
CASSQGSGTRYGYTF
>TRBV19|TRBJ1-3|TRBD1|-
TGTGCCAGTAGTATCGACAGGGGCTCTGGAAACACCATATATTTT
CASSIDRGSGNTIYF
>TRBV7-3|TRBJ2-1|-|-
TGTGCCAGCAGCTTATCCCGGACAGTTCTTCAGGATGAGCAGTTCTTC
CASSLSRTVLQDEQFF
>TRBV3-1/TRBV3-2|TRBJ1-3|-|once
TGTGCCAGCAGCCAAGATATCAGGGGAGCAAACACCATATATTTT
CASSQDIRGANTIYF
>TRBV15|TRBJ1-2|-|once
TGTGCCACCAGCAGAGCCCAGGGCAGGGGCTACACCTTC
CATSRAQGRGYTF
>TRBV5-5|TRBJ1-2|-|-
TGTGCCAGCAGCTTAACTTTACGGGGCTACACCTTC
CASSLTLRGYTF
>TRBV6-6|TRBJ2-3|-|few
TGTGCCAGCAGTCGATTCAACGGCGGTGTCACAGATACGCAGTATTTT
CASSRFNGGVTDTQYF
>TRBV7-6|TRBJ1-1|TRBD1|-
TGTGCCAGCAGCTTGGGACAGGCATCGTCTGAAGCTTTCTTT
CASSLGQASSEAFF
>TRBV6-1|TRBJ1-5|-|-
TGTGCCAGCAGTGAAGCTACGGGGGATCAGCCCCAGCATTTT
CASSEATGDQPQHF
>TRBV9|TRBJ1-2|-|-
TGTGCCAGCACCTCCAACTATGGCTACACCTTC
CASTSNYGYTF
>TRBV7-9|TRBJ1-2|TRBD1|-
TGTGCCAGCAGCCCGGGACAGCAACCCTATGGCTACACCTTC
CASSPGQQPYGYTF
>TRBV20-1|TRBJ1-5|TRBD1|-
TGCAGTGCTAGTCATCAGGGGGTAGACCAGCCCCAGCATTTT
CSASHQGVDQPQHF
>TRBV6-1|TRBJ1-2|-|-
TGTGCCAGCAGTCCTCCACGACACGGAGGCTACACCTTC
CASSPPRHGGYTF
>TRBV6-4|TRBJ1-6|TRBD1|-
TGTGCCAGCAGCCTGACGGGACAGGGAAGTAATTCACCCCTCCACTTT
CASSLTGQGSNSPLHF
>TRBV19|TRBJ1-3|-|-
TGTGCCAGCATTAACGCCCCAGCGGTTGACACCATATATTTT
CASINAPAVDTIYF
>TRBV7-9|TRBJ1-1|-|-
TGTGCCAGCAGCCCTCAACTTCGGGCTTTCTTT
CASSPQLRAFF
>TRBV7-3|TRBJ2-2|-|-
TGTGCCAGCAGCTCGAAAACAACCGGGGAGCTGTTTTTT
CASSSKTTGELFF
>TRBV5-1|TRBJ2-2|-|-
TGCGCCAGCAGCTTGGGTATTCAGGCAACCGGGGAGCTGTTTTTT
CASSLGIQATGELFF
>TRBV3-1/TRBV3-2|TRBJ1-5|-|-
TGTGCCAGCAGCCGGGGGAGGGATCAGCCCCAGCATTTT
CASSRGRDQPQHF
>TRBV25-1|TRBJ2-2|-|-
TGTGCCAGCAGGAATAGCGGGGAGCTGTTTTTT
CASRNSGELFF
>TRBV29-1|TRBJ2-1|TRBD2|-
TGCAGCGTTGAAGGCACGCTAGCGGGCAAATATGAGCAGTTCTTC
CSVEGTLAGKYEQFF
>TRBV7-9|TRBJ2-1|TRBD2|-
TGTGCCAGCGAGCGGGGGTTTAATGAGCAGTTCTTC
CASERGFNEQFF
>TRBV11-2|TRBJ1-4|-|-
TGTGCCAGCAGGCCCACGTGGGCGGGTGAAAAACTGTTTTTT
CASRPTWAGEKLFF
>TRBV10-3|TRBJ1-2|-|-
TGTGCCATCTGGGGAGCCTATGGCTACACCTTC
CAIWGAYGYTF
>TRBV5-4|TRBJ2-7|TRBD1|-
TGTGCCAGCAGCCTCGAGCAGGGGGCCATCGAGCAGTACTTC
CASSLEQGAIEQYF
>TRBV7-2|TRBJ1-1|-|-
TGTGCCAGCAGCTTAGCGCGGGGGACTGAAGCTTTCTTT
CASSLARGTEAFF
>TRBV2|TRBJ2-3|-|-
TGTGCCAGCACCCTAGGGAGGGGGACAGATACGCAGTATTTT
CASTLGRGTDTQYF
>TRBV4-1|TRBJ1-6|TRBD1|-
TGCGCCAGCAGCCAACTAACAGGGGGCAGGGATAATTCACCCCTCCACTTT
CASSQLTGGRDNSPLHF
>TRBV27|TRBJ1-1|TRBD1|once
TGTGCCAGCAGTTTACGACAGGGGGTTGGGACTGAAGCTTTCTTT
CASSLRQGVGTEAFF
>TRBV2|TRBJ2-3|-|-
TGTGCCAGCAGTGGTCCCCCTAGCCCAGATACGCAGTATTTT
CASSGPPSPDTQYF
>TRBV18|TRBJ2-2|TRBD2|-
TGTGCCAGCTCACCACCTGCGGCTAGCGGGAACACCGGGGAGCTGTTTTTT
CASSPPAASGNTGELFF
>TRBV4-1|TRBJ2-7|TRBD1|-
TGCGCCAGCAGCCAAGAATGGGACAGCTCCTACGAGCAGTACTTC
CASSQEWDSSYEQYF
>TRBV28|TRBJ1-1|-|-
TGTGCCAGCAAACCCATAGGGAGGGCGGGTGAAGCTTTCTTT
CASKPIGRAGEAFF
>TRBV6-2/TRBV6-3|TRBJ2-5|-|-
TGTGCCAGCAGTTACGATGGTAGCGGGACCCAGTACTTC
CASSYDGSGTQYF
>TRBV3-1/TRBV3-2|TRBJ1-1|TRBD1|-
TGTGCCAGCAGCCAAACCGGGACAGGGAGGGTTGAAGCTTTCTTT
CASSQTGTGRVEAFF
>TRBV6-1|TRBJ2-1|-|-
TGTGCCAGCAGTGACCGGACGTACTCCGGGGATGAGCAGTTCTTC
CASSDRTYSGDEQFF
>TRBV7-9|TRBJ1-1|TRBD1|-
TGTGCCAGCAGCCTACAGGGGGCTGAAGCTTTCTTT
CASSLQGAEAFF
>TRBV13|TRBJ1-1|TRBD1|-
TGTGCCAGCAGCTGGGACAGGAGGACTGAAGCTTTCTTT
CASSWDRRTEAFF
>TRBV4-1|TRBJ1-2|-|-
TGCGCCAGCAGCCAAACTTCGCGGGAGACCCGCGGCTACACCTTC
CASSQTSRETRGYTF
>TRBV6-5|TRBJ1-2|TRBD1|-
TGTGCCAGCAGGCGAGGGACAGGGGACTATGGCTACACCTTC
CASRRGTGDYGYTF
>TRBV5-4|TRBJ1-1|-|-
TGTGCCAGCAGCACCCCGACAAGAAACACTGAAGCTTTCTTT
CASSTPTRNTEAFF
>TRBV2|TRBJ2-2|-|-
TGTGCCAGCAGTGAAAACAGGGGCGGGACAGGGGAGCTGTTTTTT
CASSENRGGTGELFF
>TRBV29-1|TRBJ1-1|-|-
TGCAGCGTTAGGGGGAGTTACGGCACTGAAGCTTTCTTT
CSVRGSYGTEAFF
>TRBV2|TRBJ1-2|TRBD1|-
TGTGCCAGCAGTTTCGGGACAGGGAGGAACTATGGCTACACCTTC
CASSFGTGRNYGYTF
>TRBV7-9|TRBJ2-1|-|few
TGTGCCAGCAGCCTAGGAGGGGGTGAGCAGTTCTTC
CASSLGGGEQFF
>TRBV11-2|TRBJ1-1|-|-
TGTGCCAGCAGCTTGGCGAGGGGGACTGAAGCTTTCTTT
CASSLARGTEAFF
>TRBV10-3|TRBJ2-5|-|-
TGTGCCATCAGTGATTCAGACAGGCCGCTAGAGACCCAGTACTTC
CAISDSDRPLETQYF
>TRBV7-3|TRBJ2-5|-|-
TGTGCCAGCAGCTTAACGGCGGAAGTGGAGACCCAGTACTTC
CASSLTAEVETQYF